This T cell receptor (beta chain) was recorded in a study of cytomegalovirus exposure and HLA in healthy donors. Regarding this clone: Its antigen is unidentified. Sequence at one end of the junction differs from germline and may be a read error.

Amplification used 60 Vbeta primers and 13 Jbeta primers. Libraries were prepared by immunoSEQ multiplex PCR; TCRdb keeps only in-frame clonotypes and omits some of them. Of 84,000 or so clones in the sample, 65% to 80% were seen once. General study findings and limits: Altogether, more than 150 TCR beta chains were recorded as cytomegalovirus-associated. Reports indicate that TCR beta sequences accurately predicted the HLA-A and HLA-B alleles of most subjects.

The germline V gene has CDR1 GTSNPN and CDR2 SVGIG (reference sequence). This CDR3 spans 14 amino acids. The rearrangement uses TRBV30 and TRBJ1-2; D not certain. This TCR was sampled from a human donor in good health. The sequenced material came from PBMCs. CDR3 loop: CAWSVGSYAGGYPF. For the CDR3, the DNA is TGTGCCTGGAGTGTAGGCTCCTATGCAGGTGGCTACCCCTTC.